This T cell receptor beta chain was captured in a study of response to subunit inactivated influenza vaccine. The CDR3 has 15 residues. V lost 0 bases and J 1 base, leaving 7 bases between the germline ends. Per the germline V gene, CDR1 is LGHNA and CDR2 is YSLEER. TCRdb reprocessed the RT-PCR reads with MiXCR, giving one entry per CDR3 protein. The data contain 500,000 or so distinct CDR3 sequences, about 15% of them singletons. The sample in question was CD4+ T cells sorted from PBMCs, obtained less than 30 months after vaccination. This TCR derives from a man between 45 and 75 years old who received an inactivated influenza vaccine. The chain carries TRBV4-3 and TRBJ1-5; D ambiguous. For the CDR3, the DNA is TGCGCCAGCAGCCAAGAGGAAAGGAGCAATCAGCCCCAGCATTTT. It yields the protein CASSQEERSNQPQHF.